This T cell receptor (beta chain) was found in a study of blood T cell repertoires in COVID-19. About the research overall: Both acute and convalescent COVID-19 samples were obtained from the United States, Italy and Spain. PBMCs, B-cell-depleted T cells, or T cells provided the cDNA or gDNA that made up the material.

J was trimmed by 4 bases and V by 0 bases; bases with no gene match: 6. The CDR3 runs to 15 residues. Germline-derived CDR1 and CDR2 are GTSNPN and SVGIG (reference sequence). In the source study's methods: How many nucleated cells were present was estimated from reference gene primer amplification. This table comes from immunoSEQ multiplex PCR, and its TCRdb copy is limited to in-frame clones, with some not included. The DNA gave D and trimming, while V, J and clone size come from that table. The sample gives fewer than 250,000 clones, more than 85% of which show up once; roughly 0.69% is in the top ten.

This chain uses TRBV30 with TRBJ2-3; TRBD2 aligns across 8 bases. Sequenced: peripheral blood. This clonotype was obtained from a man in his forties with acute or convalescent COVID-19. The CDR3 here is CAWSVLAVPSDTQYF. CDR3 bases: TGTGCCTGGAGTGTACTAGCGGTTCCTTCAGATACGCAGTATTTT.